A selection of T cell receptor beta chains follows, all from one sample in a study of CD8 T cells in Susac syndrome. TCRdb processed the immunoSEQ multiplex PCR reads anew with MiXCR; each CDR3 protein has one entry. The repertoire consists of approximately 210,000 distinct CDR3 sequences, with approximately 94% occurring once and the leading ten covering about 0.14%. Source material: CD4+ T cells from PBMCs. Receptors originate from a human donor with Susac syndrome. Both conserved end residues are part of each CDR3. Each record gives: clone size, V gene, J gene, D gene, CDR3 protein, CDR3 DNA. The D gene is left open where the match is weak. Expanded clones get a size class; other rows say once, few or many, or leave the size out.

abundance: .; v_gene: TRBV20-1; j_gene: TRBJ2-3; d_gene: TRBD1; CDR3aa: CSARKSRGQDTQYF; CDR3nt: TGCAGTGCTAGAAAATCCAGGGGGCAAGATACGCAGTATTTT
abundance: once; v_gene: TRBV6-5; j_gene: TRBJ2-3; d_gene: .; CDR3aa: CASSYGGPADTQYF; CDR3nt: TGTGCCAGCAGTTACGGCGGCCCCGCAGATACGCAGTATTTT
abundance: .; v_gene: TRBV2; j_gene: TRBJ1-1; d_gene: TRBD1; CDR3aa: CASRDRVRWTEAFF; CDR3nt: TGTGCCAGCAGGGACAGGGTTCGATGGACTGAAGCTTTCTTT
abundance: .; v_gene: TRBV28; j_gene: TRBJ1-4; d_gene: TRBD1; CDR3aa: CASSKTGGASEKLFF; CDR3nt: TGTGCCAGCAGTAAGACAGGGGGTGCGAGTGAAAAACTGTTTTTT
abundance: .; v_gene: TRBV20-1; j_gene: TRBJ2-5; d_gene: .; CDR3aa: CSAMTGGSQETQYF; CDR3nt: TGCAGTGCCATGACAGGAGGGTCCCAAGAGACCCAGTACTTC
abundance: .; v_gene: TRBV24-1; j_gene: TRBJ1-4; d_gene: TRBD1; CDR3aa: CATASSGTGYEKLFF; CDR3nt: TGTGCCACCGCGAGCTCCGGGACAGGGTATGAAAAACTGTTTTTT
abundance: .; v_gene: TRBV9; j_gene: TRBJ2-3; d_gene: .; CDR3aa: CASSAVTRGTDTQYF; CDR3nt: TGTGCCAGCAGCGCTGTCACTCGTGGCACAGATACGCAGTATTTT
abundance: .; v_gene: TRBV9; j_gene: TRBJ1-1; d_gene: .; CDR3aa: CASSVVGRMGTEAFF; CDR3nt: TGTGCCAGCAGCGTAGTGGGCAGGATGGGCACTGAAGCTTTCTTT
abundance: .; v_gene: TRBV6-2/TRBV6-3; j_gene: TRBJ2-2; d_gene: .; CDR3aa: CASTSPRNTGELFF; CDR3nt: TGTGCCAGCACCTCTCCCCGGAACACCGGGGAGCTGTTTTTT
abundance: once; v_gene: TRBV7-9; j_gene: TRBJ2-5; d_gene: .; CDR3aa: CASRDEGETQYF; CDR3nt: TGTGCCAGCAGGGATGAAGGGGAGACCCAGTACTTC
abundance: .; v_gene: TRBV15; j_gene: TRBJ2-7; d_gene: .; CDR3aa: CATSSNRGGVRYEQYF; CDR3nt: TGTGCCACCAGCAGCAATCGAGGGGGGGTTCGGTACGAGCAGTACTTC
abundance: .; v_gene: TRBV6-1; j_gene: TRBJ2-3; d_gene: .; CDR3aa: CASSYGLRTDTQYF; CDR3nt: TGTGCCAGCAGTTACGGGCTTCGGACAGATACGCAGTATTTT
abundance: .; v_gene: TRBV7-8; j_gene: TRBJ2-7; d_gene: .; CDR3aa: CASSLRPGASSYEQYF; CDR3nt: TGTGCCAGCAGCTTACGACCGGGGGCTAGCTCCTACGAGCAGTACTTC
abundance: few; v_gene: TRBV9; j_gene: TRBJ1-2; d_gene: .; CDR3aa: CASSVGGTSNYGYTF; CDR3nt: TGTGCCAGCAGCGTAGGGGGGACGTCGAACTATGGCTACACCTTC
abundance: .; v_gene: TRBV6-5; j_gene: TRBJ2-3; d_gene: .; CDR3aa: CASSYSRVYADTQYF; CDR3nt: TGTGCCAGCAGTTACTCGAGAGTTTACGCAGATACGCAGTATTTT
abundance: few; v_gene: TRBV6-1; j_gene: TRBJ1-6; d_gene: TRBD1; CDR3aa: CAIQTGQLNSPLHF; CDR3nt: TGTGCCATTCAAACGGGACAGCTCAATTCACCCCTCCACTTT
abundance: .; v_gene: TRBV30; j_gene: TRBJ2-2; d_gene: TRBD1; CDR3aa: CAWRAGGIGELFF; CDR3nt: TGTGCCTGGAGGGCAGGGGGCATCGGGGAGCTGTTTTTT
abundance: .; v_gene: TRBV5-6; j_gene: TRBJ2-5; d_gene: .; CDR3aa: CASSLRVGTTPETQYF; CDR3nt: TGTGCCAGCAGTCTCAGGGTTGGAACCACCCCAGAGACCCAGTACTTC
abundance: .; v_gene: TRBV6-1; j_gene: TRBJ1-1; d_gene: TRBD1; CDR3aa: CASRPPGQPTRNTEAFF; CDR3nt: TGTGCCAGCAGACCACCGGGACAGCCGACCCGGAACACTGAAGCTTTCTTT
abundance: .; v_gene: TRBV28; j_gene: TRBJ1-4; d_gene: .; CDR3aa: CASATRATNEKLFF; CDR3nt: TGTGCCAGCGCAACACGAGCAACTAATGAAAAACTGTTTTTT
abundance: .; v_gene: TRBV7-9; j_gene: TRBJ2-5; d_gene: .; CDR3aa: CASRQDLKTQYF; CDR3nt: TGTGCCAGCAGACAAGATTTGAAGACCCAGTACTTC